This is a list of T cell receptor beta chains from one sample in a study of cytomegalovirus exposure and HLA in healthy donors. Sequencing used immunoSEQ multiplex PCR; TCRdb keeps in-frame clones, though not all of them. The repertoire holds 160,000 or so clones, about three quarters seen once, with 6.3% in the top ten. The sequencing sample was made of PBMCs. These receptors were collected from a man aged 35 to 55 in good health and CMV-seropositive. Both conserved end residues are part of each CDR3.

>TRBJ2-7|TRBV15
CATSRETVSSYEQYF
>TRBJ2-2|TRBV5-4
CASSLREFGAGELFF
>TRBJ1-2|TRBV29-1
CSVSGTGGTFGYGYTF
>TRBJ2-2|TRBV29-1
CSVELGQGKLFF
>TRBJ2-7|TRBV18
CASSTWTGGNEQYF
>TRBJ2-5|TRBV10-3
CAISGPDSLGETQYF
>TRBJ2-3|TRBV6-5
CASSYGTGHITDTQYF
>TRBJ2-5|TRBV5-5
CASSFGTGGQETQYF
>TRBJ2-2|TRBV19
CASRNGAANTGELFF
>TRBJ2-7|TRBV27
CASSSGQGAYEQYF
>TRBJ1-5|TRBV2
CASSKTDRGQPQHF
>TRBJ2-5|TRBV5-1
CASSIRQRETQYF
>TRBJ2-3|TRBV2
CASSEEGEVITYF
>TRBJ2-6|TRBV27
CASTVTGFLSSGANVLTF
>TRBJ2-1|TRBV19
CASTRTSGSMYEQFF
>TRBJ2-2|TRBV27
CASSLRTAGELFF
>TRBJ2-5|TRBV5-6
CASSYLTSGSGETQYF
>TRBJ2-1|TRBV18
CASSPRNNEQFF
>TRBJ1-6|TRBV25-1
CASSESAQGKGPLHF
>TRBJ2-5|TRBV11-2
CASTHEGAAETQYF
>TRBJ2-1|TRBV4-2
CASSQVGTRDSYNEQFF
>TRBJ2-3|TRBV5-4
CASSLVGFRVGGSRADTQYF
>TRBJ1-2|TRBV18
CASSAGDRGLGYGYTF
>TRBJ2-7|TRBV28
CASSSDSGRRSDDEQYF
>-|TRBV7-9
CASSPTSYEQYF
>-|TRBV6-5
CASSQGNQYEQYF
>TRBJ2-1|TRBV15
CATSNMAFNNEQFF
>TRBJ1-5|TRBV10-1
CASSPDGNQPQHF